This TCR beta chain was recorded in a study of cytomegalovirus exposure and HLA in healthy donors. The study drew the donors from its approximately 110-subject validation cohort, separate from the approximately 700-subject first cohort. Notes on this clone: Its antigen is unknown.

Study results and limitations: Most TCR sequences showed up rarely, but some public TCRs showed up in many donors. Reports described diagnosis of cytomegalovirus status by the classifier as highly specific and sensitive. In vitro assays verified that a few CMV-associated chains recognized CMV antigens specifically.

TCRdb keeps only in-frame clones here, not all; method: immunoSEQ multiplex PCR. The sample consists of about 220,000 clones, approximately 90% of them appearing once. This TCR came from a woman younger than 30 in good health and CMV-seronegative. Sequences were obtained from PBMCs.

CDR3 in DNA: TGTGCTAGTGGTTCTGGACACTCATACGAGCAGTACTTC. It is translated as CASGSGHSYEQYF. The chain combines TRBV12-5 with TRBJ2-7; perhaps TRBD1 as D (5 bases). Trimming pared 4 bases from V and 4 bases from J, leaving 11 bases between. The germline gives CDR1 LGHNT, CDR2 FRNRAP. This CDR3 has 13 residues.